The source of this T cell receptor beta chain is a study of blood T cell repertoires in COVID-19. Germline V gives CDR1 LNHDA, CDR2 SQIVND (reference sequence). V was clipped by 5 bases and J by 2 bases; unmatched bases: 5. The CDR3 extends over 15 amino acids. Profiled with immunoSEQ multiplex PCR; TCRdb holds only in-frame clones, not every one. Of over 150,000 clones in the sample, 87% were seen once. J is TRBJ1-5 and V is TRBV19; 8 nucleotides align to TRBD1. Material: peripheral blood. This TCR came from a woman aged 60 to 75 who had recovered from COVID-19. The chain's CDR3 is CASSPTGEGNQPQHF. CDR3 sequence (DNA): TGTGCCAGTAGTCCGACAGGGGAGGGCAATCAGCCCCAGCATTTT.